Given below is one T cell receptor beta chain in context. Its antigen remains unidentified. The data were taken from a study of monozygotic twins with inflammatory bowel disease. Study results and limitations: It was observed that concordant and discordant twins did not differ in repertoire similarity, possibly given limited power.

Each UMI, carrying a 6-nucleotide sample barcode, came from template switching. Nested PCRs (about 15 and 9 cycles, two total) were applied to TCRalpha and TCRbeta cDNA. TCRdb reprocessed the 5' RACE reads, with one entry per CDR3 protein and no DNA. The repertoire table contains tens of thousands of distinct CDR3 sequences. Germline lookup yields CDR1 SSHAT and CDR2 FNYEAQ (reference sequence). The CDR3 extends over 15 amino acids. The sequence was collected from a human donor with ulcerative colitis or Crohn's disease, or a healthy co-twin of an affected twin (not recorded which). Sequenced material: blood. The V and J genes are TRBV7-7 and TRBJ2-1; TCRdb gives TRBD2 as the D gene, but with no DNA this cannot be confirmed. CDR3 in amino acids: CASSYGTSGYNEQFF.